The entry below gives a single T cell receptor beta chain sequence along with its context. What it binds is unknown. The source of the sample is a study of T cell responses to AZD1222 COVID-19 vaccine. Study-level findings and limits: Clonal diversity was possibly underestimated; the donors were predominantly white British and more often female. Vaccine-associated CD4 TCRs spanned spike, dominant at 160-218 and 743-854.

The data were produced by immunoSEQ multiplex PCR, yet TCRdb's version contains in-frame clones alone and is incomplete. The sample has 100,000 or so clones, about 88% seen once. Source: peripheral blood, taken on day 0 of AZD1222 vaccination. The TCR comes from an adult in good health.

The CDR3, as DNA: TGCGCCAGCAGCTTGGTGACCGGGACAGACTCTGGAAACACCATATATTTT. Its translation is CASSLVTGTDSGNTIYF. The chain recombines TRBV5-1 with TRBJ1-3; 7 nucleotides line up with TRBD1. This CDR3 region has 17 residues. CDR1 is SGHRS and CDR2 is YFSETQ in the germline V gene. Trimming at V came to 0 bases and at J to 0 bases, leaving 6 bases not matched to a gene.